The present entry profiles one TCR beta chain with its context. RNA, at about 0.5 to 1 ug, was reverse transcribed with random hexamers. A single record per CDR3 protein comes from TCRdb applying MiXCR to the immunoSEQ multiplex PCR reads. The sample consists of approximately 170,000 distinct CDR3 sequences, approximately 94% of them appearing once. This entry is derived from a study of CD8 T cells in Susac syndrome. Between the trimmed V and J ends, which lost 5 bases and 0 bases, there was a span of 20 bases. There are 17 residues in the CDR3. CDR1 is SQVTM, CDR2 ANQGSEA, per germline. Sequenced: CD4+ T cells from PBMCs. The receptor's source is a human donor with multiple sclerosis. The gene calls are TRBV29-1 and TRBJ2-4; no firm D call. CDR3 in DNA: TGCAGCGTTACCCGGGCCCAAAACCTGCTAGCCAAAAACATTCAGTACTTC. Protein sequence: CSVTRAQNLLAKNIQYF.